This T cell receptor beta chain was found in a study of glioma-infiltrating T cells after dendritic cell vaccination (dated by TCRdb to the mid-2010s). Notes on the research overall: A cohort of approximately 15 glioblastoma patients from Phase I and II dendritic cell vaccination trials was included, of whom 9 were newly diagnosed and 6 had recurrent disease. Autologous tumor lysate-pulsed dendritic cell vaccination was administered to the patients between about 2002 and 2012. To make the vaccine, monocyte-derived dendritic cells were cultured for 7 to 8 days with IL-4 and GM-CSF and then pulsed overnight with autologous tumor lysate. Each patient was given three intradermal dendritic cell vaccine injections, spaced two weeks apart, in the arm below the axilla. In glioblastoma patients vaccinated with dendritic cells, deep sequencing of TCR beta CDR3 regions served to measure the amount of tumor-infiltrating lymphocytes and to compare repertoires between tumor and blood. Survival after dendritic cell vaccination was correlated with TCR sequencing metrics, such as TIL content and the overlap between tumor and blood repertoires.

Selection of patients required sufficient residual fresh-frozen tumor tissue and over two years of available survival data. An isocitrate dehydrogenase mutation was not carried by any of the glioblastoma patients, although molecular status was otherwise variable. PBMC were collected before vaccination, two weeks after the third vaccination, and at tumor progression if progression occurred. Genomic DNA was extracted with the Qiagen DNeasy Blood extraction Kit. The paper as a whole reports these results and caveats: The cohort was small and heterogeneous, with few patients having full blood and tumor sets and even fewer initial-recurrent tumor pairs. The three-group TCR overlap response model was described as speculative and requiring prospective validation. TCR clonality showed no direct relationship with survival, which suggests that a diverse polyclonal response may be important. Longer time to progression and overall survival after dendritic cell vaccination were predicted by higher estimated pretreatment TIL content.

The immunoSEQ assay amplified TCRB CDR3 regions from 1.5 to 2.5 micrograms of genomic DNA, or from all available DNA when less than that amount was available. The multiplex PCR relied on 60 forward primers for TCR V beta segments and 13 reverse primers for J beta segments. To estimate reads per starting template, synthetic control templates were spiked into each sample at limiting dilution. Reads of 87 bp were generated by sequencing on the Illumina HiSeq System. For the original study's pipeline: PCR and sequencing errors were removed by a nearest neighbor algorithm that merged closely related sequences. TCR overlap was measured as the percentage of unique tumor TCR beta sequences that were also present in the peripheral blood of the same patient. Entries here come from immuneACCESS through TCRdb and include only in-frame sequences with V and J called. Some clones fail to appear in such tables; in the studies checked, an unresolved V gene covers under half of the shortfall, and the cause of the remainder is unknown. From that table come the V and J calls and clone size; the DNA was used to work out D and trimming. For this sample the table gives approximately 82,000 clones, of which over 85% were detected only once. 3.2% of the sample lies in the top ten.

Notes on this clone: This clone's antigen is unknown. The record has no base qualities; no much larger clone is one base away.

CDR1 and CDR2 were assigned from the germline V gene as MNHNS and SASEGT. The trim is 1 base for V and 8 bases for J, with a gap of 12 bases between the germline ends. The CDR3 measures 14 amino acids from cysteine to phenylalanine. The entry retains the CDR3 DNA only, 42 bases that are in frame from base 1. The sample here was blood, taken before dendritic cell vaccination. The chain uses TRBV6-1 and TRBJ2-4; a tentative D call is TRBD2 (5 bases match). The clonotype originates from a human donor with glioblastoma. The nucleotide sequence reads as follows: TGTGCCAGCAGTGAAGTGGGGAGAGAAGACATTCAGTACTTC. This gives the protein CASSEVGREDIQYF.